The 24 T cell receptor beta chains below were found in one sample sequenced in a study of technical replicates of blood from several donors. Clones were sequenced by immunoSEQ multiplex PCR, and TCRdb holds only the in-frame ones, with some missing. The table includes roughly 90,000 clones, 85% to 95% detected once. Sequenced sample: T cells isolated from PBMCs. The receptor source for this set is a human donor in good health.

The chain recombines TRBV7-9 with TRBJ2-3; 9 positions agree with TRBD2. CDR1 SEHNR and CDR2 FQNEAQ come from the germline V gene (reference sequence). V gave up 4 bases and J gave up 4 bases; unmatched junction bases: 9. This CDR3 comprises 16 residues. The CDR3, as DNA: TGTGCCAGCAGCTCCCTGGCGGGGGGGGCCGCAGATACGCAGTATTTT. Translated, it gives CASSSLAGGAADTQYF.

V is TRBV7-6 and J is TRBJ2-7, with D possibly being TRBD1 (5 bases). Germline CDR1 reads SGHVS; CDR2 reads FNYEAQ. The CDR3 has 14 amino acids. With 5 bases removed from V and 4 bases from J, the gap between germline ends came to 15 bases. The chain's CDR3 is CASSPTQGRYEQYF. CDR3 DNA: TGTGCCAGCAGCCCAACTCAGGGTCGGTACGAGCAGTACTTC.

The rearrangement links TRBV30 to TRBJ2-1; D call uncertain. The germline V and J ends were trimmed by 3 bases and 0 bases, with 9 bases remaining between them. CDR3 length equals 14 residues. The germline gives CDR1 GTSNPN, CDR2 SVGIG (reference sequence). In DNA form, the CDR3 reads TGTGCCTGGAGGCGCCTTAACTCCTACAATGAGCAGTTCTTC. As protein: CAWRRLNSYNEQFF.

CDR3 coding DNA: TGTGCCAGCAGTTGGGACGGGGGGGCCGGGGAGACCCAGTACTTC. Translation gives CASSWDGGAGETQYF. This chain uses TRBV27 with TRBJ2-5; TRBD2 matches 8 bases. The CDR3 spans 15 residues. Germline CDR1 MNHEY, CDR2 SMNVEV (reference sequence). J gave up 5 bases and V 4 bases, and 9 bases lay outside the gene matches.

This chain connects TRBV5-1 to TRBJ2-7; 9 bases fit TRBD1. The CDR3 covers 15 residues. The V segment lost 4 bases and the J segment 2 bases; nucleotides outside the gene matches: 7. Germline-derived CDR1 and CDR2 are SGHRS and YFSETQ. Here the CDR3 reads CASSPAGTGTYEQYF. In DNA form, the CDR3 reads TGCGCCAGCAGCCCCGCCGGGACAGGGACCTACGAGCAGTACTTC.

The chain joins TRBV28 to TRBJ1-5; 7 bases map to TRBD1. V lost 3 bases, J lost 5 bases, and 7 bases stayed unmatched. CDR1 MDHEN and CDR2 SYDVKM come from the germline V gene. The CDR3 is 15 amino acids. For the CDR3, the DNA is TGTGCCAGCAGTTTTTTGACAGGGCTGGATCAGCCCCAGCATTTT. Protein sequence: CASSFLTGLDQPQHF.

This clone was recorded once. The chain is built from TRBV25-1 and TRBJ1-1; D unresolved. This CDR3 has 13 residues. Germline V gene sequence: CDR1 MGHDK, CDR2 SYGVNS. Trimming removed 6 bases at V and 8 bases at J, with 16 bases between. As DNA, the CDR3 is TGTGCCAGCAGGATGAATGGCGGCCCCGAAGCTTTCTTT. This gives the protein CASRMNGGPEAFF.

The J gene is TRBJ2-7, the V gene TRBV6-1; D remains unclear. Trimming removed 0 bases at V and 9 bases at J, with 15 bases between. The CDR3 extends over 14 amino acids. Germline assignment: CDR1 MNHNS and CDR2 SASEGT. CDR3 loop: CASSEARSQRGQYF. The CDR3, as DNA: TGTGCCAGCAGTGAAGCCAGATCCCAACGCGGGCAGTACTTC.

The rearrangement uses TRBV28 and TRBJ2-7; the D gene is possibly TRBD1 (6 bases). The germline CDR1 and CDR2 sequences are MDHEN and SYDVKM. CDR3 length: 13 amino acids. V was cut by 6 bases and J by 3 bases, with 12 bases left in between. CDR3 sequence: CASRQGLGYEQYF. CDR3 DNA: TGTGCCAGCAGACAGGGCTTAGGCTACGAGCAGTACTTC.

V is TRBV19 and J is TRBJ2-3; D may be TRBD2 (5 bases). Trimming pared 1 base from V and 2 bases from J, leaving 10 bases between. This CDR3 is built from 15 residues. Germline values: CDR1 LNHDA, CDR2 SQIVND (reference sequence). CDR3 in amino acids: CASSIGGLDTDTQYF. The CDR3 DNA sequence: TGTGCCAGTAGTATAGGAGGGTTGGACACAGATACGCAGTATTTT.

Here the CDR3 DNA reads TGTGCCAGCAGTTTAGGGGGGGAAGGATCGAATGAGCAGTTCTTC. This encodes CASSLGGEGSNEQFF. The chain uses TRBV28 and TRBJ2-1; TRBD2 matches at 7 bases. V lost 2 bases, J lost 7 bases, and 8 bases stayed unmatched. This CDR3 comprises 15 residues. The germline V gene encodes CDR1 MDHEN and CDR2 SYDVKM.

This rearrangement joins TRBV5-6 to TRBJ1-5; tentative D call: TRBD1 (5 bases). There are 14 residues in the CDR3. Looked up from germline, CDR1 is SGHDT and CDR2 is YYEEEE. The V end was cut by 1 base, the J end by 2 bases, with 7 bases between. The CDR3 sequence is CASSLRGRNQPQHF. The CDR3 region has the DNA TGTGCCAGCAGCTTGAGGGGCCGCAATCAGCCCCAGCATTTT.

This clone has just one count. This sequence joins TRBV27 and TRBJ2-1; 9 bases line up with TRBD2. Germline V gene lookup returns CDR1 MNHEY and CDR2 SMNVEV (reference sequence). The CDR3 has 14 residues. J lost 8 bases, V lost 9 bases, and 11 bases had no gene match. The CDR3 region has the DNA TGTGCCAGTTCCCGCGGGAGGGCCTTGTATGAGCAGTTCTTC. Protein product: CASSRGRALYEQFF.

This clone was detected a few times. The chain carries TRBV13 and TRBJ1-1; 10 positions agree with TRBD1. From germline, CDR1 is PRHDT and CDR2 FYEKMQ (reference sequence). This CDR3 has 16 amino acids. After removal of 5 bases from V and 0 bases from J, the junction contained 6 bases not matched to a gene. The CDR3 is CASSRGTGALNTEAFF. Here the CDR3 DNA reads TGTGCCAGCAGCCGAGGGACAGGGGCTCTGAACACTGAAGCTTTCTTT.

The V call is TRBV28, the J call TRBJ1-2, with unresolved D. This CDR3 region has 12 residues. The germline gives CDR1 MDHEN, CDR2 SYDVKM. Trimming took 8 bases from V and 4 from J, leaving 11 bases between them. In DNA form, the CDR3 reads TGTGCCAGCCGGGGTCAGGCCTATGGCTACACCTTC. It yields the protein CASRGQAYGYTF.

This chain joins TRBV5-1 and TRBJ2-1; a possible D gene is TRBD2 (6 bases). The germline CDR1 and CDR2 sequences are SGHRS and YFSETQ. Trimming removed 2 bases at V and 3 bases at J, with 9 bases between. The CDR3 length is 14 residues. CDR3 region: CASSFFGGYNEQFF. In DNA form, the CDR3 reads TGCGCCAGCAGCTTCTTCGGGGGCTACAATGAGCAGTTCTTC.

This clone has just one count. The V and J genes are TRBV6-5 and TRBJ2-7; D may be TRBD1 (5 bases). V gave up 5 bases and J gave up 4 bases, with 15 bases separating them. Germline V gene lookup returns CDR1 MNHEY and CDR2 SVGAGI. The CDR3 is 14 amino acids. The CDR3 DNA reads TGTGCCAGCAGTCTCTCCAGGGTGGGTTACGAGCAGTACTTC. It codes for CASSLSRVGYEQYF.

The chain recombines TRBV27 with TRBJ2-7; 7 bases align to TRBD2. The ends lost 3 bases at V and 3 bases at J; junction bases unmatched: 2. This CDR3 spans 13 amino acids. Germline CDR1 and CDR2: MNHEY and SMNVEV (reference sequence). CDR3 coding DNA: TGTGCCAGCAGTTTTGGGGAGGGCTACGAGCAGTACTTC. This translates into CASSFGEGYEQYF.

V is TRBV4-1 and J is TRBJ2-1; maybe TRBD2 (5 bases). The V end was cut by 6 bases, the J end by 3 bases, with 12 bases between. The germline V gene has CDR1 MGHRA and CDR2 YSYEKL. The CDR3 contains 14 residues. CDR3 amino acids: CASSPRSGYNEQFF. In DNA, the CDR3 is TGCGCCAGCAGTCCCCGGAGCGGCTACAATGAGCAGTTCTTC.

V usage is TRBV18 and J usage is TRBJ2-6, with 8 bases fitting TRBD2. Germline lookup yields CDR1 KGHSH and CDR2 LQKENI. There are 20 residues in the CDR3. The junction had 13 bases not matched to a gene; V was cut back by 2 bases and J by 1 base. This CDR3 is CASSPLVLLAGDSGANVLTF. As DNA, the CDR3 is TGTGCCAGCTCACCATTGGTGTTGCTAGCGGGTGATTCTGGGGCCAACGTCCTGACTTTC. Combining the CDR3 with reference TRBV18 and TRBJ2-6 gives the whole variable domain NAGVMQNPRHLVRRRGQEARLRCSPMKGHSHVYWYRQLPEEGLKFMVYLQKENIIDESGMPKERFSAEFPKEGPSILRIQQVVRGDSAAYFCASSPLVLLAGDSGANVLTFGAGSRLTVL.

V usage is TRBV11-3 and J usage is TRBJ2-1; 7 bases are shared with TRBD2. Looked up from germline, CDR1 is SGHNT and CDR2 is YENEEA. The CDR3 consists of 16 residues. Trimming cost V 5 bases and J 9 bases; bases outside gene matches: 16. The CDR3, as DNA: TGTGCCAGCAGCACCTCCGGTCGTGTAGGGGAGGGTGAGCAGTTCTTC. Its protein is CASSTSGRVGEGEQFF.

The chain joins TRBV7-2 to TRBJ1-1; D is perhaps TRBD1 (6 bases). The germline V and J ends were trimmed by 6 bases and 11 bases, with 19 bases remaining between them. Per the germline V gene, CDR1 is SGHTA and CDR2 is FQGNSA. This CDR3 comprises 13 residues. The CDR3 DNA is TGTGCCAGCAGAGCCCCGGGTAACAGGGATGCTTTCTTT. Translation: CASRAPGNRDAFF.

The rearrangement joins TRBV9 to TRBJ2-3; TRBD2 agrees at 10 bases. This CDR3 contains 15 residues. Per the germline V gene, CDR1 is SGDLS and CDR2 is YYNGEE. V trimming: 3 bases; J trimming: 0 bases; junction bases outside the gene matches: 1. The CDR3 DNA follows: TGTGCCAGCAGCGGGGGACTAGCGAGCACAGATACGCAGTATTTT. Translated, it gives CASSGGLASTDTQYF.

The chain combines TRBV5-1 with TRBJ1-3, with unresolved D. V lost 4 bases and J 1 base, leaving 6 bases between the germline ends. The V gene's germline CDR1 is SGHRS and CDR2 YFSETQ. CDR3 length: 13 amino acids. CDR3 sequence (DNA): TGCGCCAGCAGCCCGGGGTCTGGAAACACCATATATTTT. It is translated as CASSPGSGNTIYF.